This is a list of T cell receptor beta chains from one sample in a study of cytomegalovirus exposure and HLA in healthy donors. Assay used: immunoSEQ multiplex PCR; TCRdb lists only in-frame clones, some missing. The sample lists some 190,000 clones, about 88% seen once, with 1.5% to 2% in the top ten. Sample: PBMCs. These TCRs come from a woman in her late teens or twenties in good health and CMV-seronegative. Both conserved end residues are part of each CDR3. D genes are given only for firm matches. Only some rows state a clone size, as once, few, many or a class for expanded clones.

size,D,J,V,CDR3,DNA
.,TRBD1,TRBJ2-7,TRBV25-1,CASTPGQGRSYEQYF,TGTGCCAGCACCCCAGGACAGGGAAGGTCCTACGAGCAGTACTTC
.,.,TRBJ1-3,TRBV10-3,CAISGRQERFVDSGNTIYF,TGTGCCATCAGTGGAAGACAGGAGCGGTTTGTGGACTCTGGAAACACCATATATTTT
.,.,TRBJ1-5,TRBV5-1,CASSLYSGASQPQHF,TGCGCCAGCAGCTTGTATTCAGGGGCGAGTCAGCCCCAGCATTTT
.,TRBD1,TRBJ2-3,TRBV28,CASSFWTGGLTDTQYF,TGTGCCAGCAGTTTTTGGACAGGGGGCCTCACAGATACGCAGTATTTT
.,.,TRBJ1-2,TRBV5-1,CASSLLGGAEYGYTF,TGCGCCAGCAGCTTGTTAGGAGGGGCCGAATATGGCTACACCTTC
.,.,TRBJ1-5,TRBV1,CTSSQEAGWDQPQHF,TGCACCAGCAGCCAAGAGGCAGGGTGGGATCAGCCCCAGCATTTT
.,.,TRBJ1-4,TRBV6-1,CASLRFQSANEKLFF,TGTGCCAGCCTGAGGTTCCAGAGTGCTAATGAAAAACTGTTTTTT
once,.,TRBJ1-1,TRBV11-1,CASSLVTRGTEAFF,TGTGCCAGCAGCTTGGTGACCAGGGGCACTGAAGCTTTCTTT
few,TRBD1,TRBJ1-1,TRBV27,CASSPLWTGAANTEAFF,TGTGCCAGCAGCCCGTTGTGGACAGGGGCTGCGAACACTGAAGCTTTCTTT
.,.,TRBJ2-3,TRBV7-8,CASSLARAGLGITDTQYF,TGTGCCAGCAGCTTAGCTCGGGCGGGATTGGGTATCACAGATACGCAGTATTTT
.,.,TRBJ1-1,TRBV14,CATVPLNTEAFF,TGTGCCACGGTTCCCCTGAACACTGAAGCTTTCTTT
.,TRBD2,TRBJ2-1,TRBV9,CASSVEGDAGVLEDEQFF,TGTGCCAGCAGCGTAGAAGGCGACGCGGGGGTATTGGAGGATGAGCAGTTCTTC
.,.,TRBJ2-5,TRBV28,CASKTVRETQYF,TGTGCCAGTAAGACGGTGAGGGAGACCCAGTACTTC
.,TRBD1,TRBJ1-2,TRBV4-2,CASSQGGTGPGINYGYTF,TGTGCCAGCAGCCAAGGAGGGACAGGACCGGGTATTAACTATGGCTACACCTTC
.,.,TRBJ1-5,TRBV30,CAWSRRGLSNQPQHF,TGTGCCTGGAGTAGGAGGGGCCTTAGCAATCAGCCCCAGCATTTT
.,TRBD2,TRBJ2-3,TRBV5-1,CASSSLAGGDTQYF,TGCGCCAGCAGCTCACTAGCGGGAGGAGATACGCAGTATTTT
.,.,TRBJ2-1,TRBV11-3,CASSPRGGEKVNEQFF,TGTGCCAGCAGCCCCCGGGGCGGGGAGAAGGTCAATGAGCAGTTCTTC
.,TRBD1,TRBJ1-5,TRBV6-1,CASLGTALSNQPQHF,TGTGCCAGCCTCGGGACAGCACTGAGCAATCAGCCCCAGCATTTT
once,.,TRBJ1-2,TRBV11-2,CASAMTVQRDGYTF,TGTGCCAGCGCAATGACAGTCCAAAGAGATGGCTACACCTTC
.,.,TRBJ1-5,TRBV28,CASSLYPQGGGQPQHF,TGTGCCAGCAGCCTATACCCCCAAGGGGGTGGTCAGCCCCAGCATTTT
.,TRBD2,TRBJ2-2,TRBV10-2,CASSGSGGGTGELFF,TGCGCCAGCAGTGGGTCGGGCGGGGGTACCGGGGAGCTGTTTTTT
once,.,TRBJ2-1,TRBV5-1,CASSLEDYQIEQFF,TGCGCCAGCAGCTTGGAGGACTACCAAATTGAGCAGTTCTTC
.,TRBD1,TRBJ1-2,TRBV7-3,CASSVTGTGNYGYTF,TGTGCCAGCAGCGTCACCGGGACAGGGAACTATGGCTACACCTTC
once,.,TRBJ2-1,TRBV11-3,CASSFGLAGYNEQFF,TGTGCCAGCAGCTTTGGGCTAGCTGGCTACAATGAGCAGTTCTTC
.,TRBD2,TRBJ2-5,TRBV27,CASSLSYGTSGTVQETQYF,TGTGCCAGCAGTTTATCGTACGGGACTAGCGGGACCGTACAAGAGACCCAGTACTTC
once,TRBD1,TRBJ1-1,TRBV27,CASRVQGATEAFF,TGTGCCAGCAGGGTACAGGGGGCCACTGAAGCTTTCTTT
.,.,TRBJ2-7,TRBV19,CASSIDRVYEQYF,TGTGCCAGTAGTATAGACAGGGTATACGAGCAGTACTTC
few,.,TRBJ1-1,TRBV10-1,CASSVRPNPEHMNTEAFF,TGCGCCAGCAGTGTAAGGCCCAATCCGGAGCACATGAACACTGAAGCTTTCTTT
.,.,TRBJ2-4,TRBV15,CATSREGATKNIQYF,TGTGCCACCAGCAGAGAGGGGGCAACCAAAAACATTCAGTACTTC
.,.,TRBJ2-4,TRBV6-4,CASSDSSGGTDIQYF,TGTGCCAGCAGTGACTCGTCCGGGGGTACGGACATTCAGTACTTC
.,TRBD2,TRBJ2-5,TRBV11-2,CASRKSGGAYQETQYF,TGTGCCAGCAGGAAAAGCGGGGGGGCTTACCAAGAGACCCAGTACTTC
few,TRBD1,TRBJ1-4,TRBV19,CASSIRRGQDEKLFF,TGTGCCAGTAGTATAAGGAGGGGGCAGGATGAAAAACTGTTTTTT
.,TRBD2,TRBJ2-3,TRBV9,CASSPREGGRTDTQYF,TGTGCCAGCAGCCCTCGGGAAGGCGGGAGGACAGATACGCAGTATTTT
.,.,TRBJ1-1,TRBV6-4,CASSPKPHSTEAFF,TGTGCCAGCAGCCCTAAGCCCCACTCGACTGAAGCTTTCTTT